This TCR beta chain was identified during a study of blood T cell repertoires in COVID-19. Study overall: Some COVID-19 samples were acute and others convalescent; all came from the United States, Italy and Spain. From T cells, B-cell-depleted T cells, or PBMCs came the material, which was cDNA or gDNA.

Germline CDR1 and CDR2: SNHLY and FYNNEI. V gave up 0 bases and J gave up 5 bases, with 13 bases separating them. This CDR3 contains 15 residues. Sequenced by immunoSEQ multiplex PCR; TCRdb stores in-frame clones only, minus some. The sample lists about 150,000 clones, over 80% occurring once. The sequenced sample consisted of peripheral blood. This chain uses TRBV2 with TRBJ2-5, with a tentative D call TRBD2 (6 bases). The clonotype comes from a man aged 60 to 75 with active or convalescent COVID-19. The CDR3: CASSEARRVRETQYF. The CDR3 DNA reads as TGTGCCAGCAGTGAAGCCAGGAGGGTTAGGGAGACCCAGTACTTC.